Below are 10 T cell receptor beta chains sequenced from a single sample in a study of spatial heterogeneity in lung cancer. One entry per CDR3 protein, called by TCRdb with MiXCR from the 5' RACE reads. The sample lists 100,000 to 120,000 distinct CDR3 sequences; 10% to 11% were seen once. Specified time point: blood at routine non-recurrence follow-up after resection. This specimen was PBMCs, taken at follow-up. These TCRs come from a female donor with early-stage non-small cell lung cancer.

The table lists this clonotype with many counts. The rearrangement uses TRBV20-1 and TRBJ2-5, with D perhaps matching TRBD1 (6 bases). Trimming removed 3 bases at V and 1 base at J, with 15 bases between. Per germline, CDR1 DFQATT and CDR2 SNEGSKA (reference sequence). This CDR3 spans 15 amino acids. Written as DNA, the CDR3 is TGCAGTGCTAGGGCCGTGGACAGTTTCCAAGAGACCCAGTACTTC. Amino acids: CSARAVDSFQETQYF.

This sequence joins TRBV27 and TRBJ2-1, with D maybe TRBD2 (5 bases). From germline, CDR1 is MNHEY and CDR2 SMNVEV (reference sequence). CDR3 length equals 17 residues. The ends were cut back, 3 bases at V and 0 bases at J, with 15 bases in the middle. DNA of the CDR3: TGTGCCAGCAGTTTTCTAGCCCGCTCGAGCTCCTACAATGAGCAGTTCTTC. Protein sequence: CASSFLARSSSYNEQFF.

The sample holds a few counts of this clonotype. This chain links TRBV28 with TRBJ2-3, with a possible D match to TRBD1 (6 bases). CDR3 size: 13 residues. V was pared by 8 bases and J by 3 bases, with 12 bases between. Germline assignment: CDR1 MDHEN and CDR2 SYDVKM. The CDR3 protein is CASLRQGTDTQYF. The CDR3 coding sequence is TGTGCCAGCCTAAGGCAGGGGACAGATACGCAGTATTTT. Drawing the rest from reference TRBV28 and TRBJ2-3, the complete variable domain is DVKVTQSSRYLVKRTGEKVFLECVQDMDHENMFWYRQDPGLGLRLIYFSYDVKMKEKGDIPEGYSVSREKKERFSLILESASTNQTSMYLCASLRQGTDTQYFGPGTRLTVL.

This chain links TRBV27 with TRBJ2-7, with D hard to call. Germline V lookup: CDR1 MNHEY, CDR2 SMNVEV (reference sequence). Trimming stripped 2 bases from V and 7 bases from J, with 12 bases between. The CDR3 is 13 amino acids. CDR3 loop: CASSLVLSREQYF. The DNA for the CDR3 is TGTGCCAGCAGTTTAGTGTTATCGCGGGAGCAGTACTTC.

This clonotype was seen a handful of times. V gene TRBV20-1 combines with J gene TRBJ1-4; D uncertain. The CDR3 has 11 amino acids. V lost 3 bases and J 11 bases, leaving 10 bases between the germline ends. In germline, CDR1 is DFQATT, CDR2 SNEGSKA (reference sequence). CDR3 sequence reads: CSARGSRKLFF. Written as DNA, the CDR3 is TGCAGTGCTAGGGGCAGTCGGAAACTGTTTTTT.

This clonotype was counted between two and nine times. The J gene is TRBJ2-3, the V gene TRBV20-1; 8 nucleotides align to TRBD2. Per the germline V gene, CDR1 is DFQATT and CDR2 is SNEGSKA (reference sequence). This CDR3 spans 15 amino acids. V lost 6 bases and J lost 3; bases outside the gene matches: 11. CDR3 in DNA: TGCAGTGCCTGGGAAGCGGGAGCGGTGACAGATACGCAGTATTTT. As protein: CSAWEAGAVTDTQYF.

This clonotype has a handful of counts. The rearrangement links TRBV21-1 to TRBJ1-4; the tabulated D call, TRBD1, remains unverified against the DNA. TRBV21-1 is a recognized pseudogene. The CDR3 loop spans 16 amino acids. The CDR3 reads CASSYSNRARCEKLFF. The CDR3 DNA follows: TGTGCCAGCAGCTATTCAAACAGGGCCAGGTGTGAAAAACTGTTTTTT.

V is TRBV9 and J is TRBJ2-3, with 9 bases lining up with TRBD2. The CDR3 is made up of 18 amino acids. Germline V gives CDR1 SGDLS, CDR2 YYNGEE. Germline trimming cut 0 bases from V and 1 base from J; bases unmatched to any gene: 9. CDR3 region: CASSVGISGRSGTDTQYF. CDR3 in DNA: TGTGCCAGCAGCGTAGGAATTAGCGGGAGAAGTGGCACAGATACGCAGTATTTT.

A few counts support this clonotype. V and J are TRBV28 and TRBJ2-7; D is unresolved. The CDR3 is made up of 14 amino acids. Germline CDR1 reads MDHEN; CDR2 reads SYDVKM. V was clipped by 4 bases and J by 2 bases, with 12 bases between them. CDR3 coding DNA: TGTGCCAGCAGTTCGGGCGGCTCTACCTACGAGCAGTACTTC. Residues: CASSSGGSTYEQYF.

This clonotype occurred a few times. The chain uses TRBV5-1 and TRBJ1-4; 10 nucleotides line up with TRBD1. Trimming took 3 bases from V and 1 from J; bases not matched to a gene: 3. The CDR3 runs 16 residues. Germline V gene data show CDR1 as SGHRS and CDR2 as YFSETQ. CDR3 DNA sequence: TGCGCCAGCAGCTCGGGACAGGGGAGAACTAATGAAAAACTGTTTTTT. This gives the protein CASSSGQGRTNEKLFF.